The clone carrying this TCR beta chain was found many times. This sample is part of a study of T cells in Graves' hyperthyroidism and ophthalmopathy. From RNA transcripts, TCR beta CDR3 regions were amplified. Initially, a first-round RT-PCR of the TCR CDR3 employed the HTBI primer set. TCRdb used MiXCR to reprocess the multiplex PCR reads, holding one entry per CDR3 protein. The table records 350,000 or so distinct CDR3 sequences, about a sixth of them present only once. The cohort's ophthalmopathy patients, a group with duration under 3 months, had a Clinical Activity Score of at least 3 and a NOSPECS grade of at least 4. Fresh peripheral blood, 9.5 to 10 ml of it, supplied the PBMCs. The CDR3 covers 15 residues. The germline V gene encodes CDR1 MDHEN and CDR2 SYDVKM. V was trimmed by 4 bases and J by 2 bases, leaving 15 bases between them.

Input material: blood. The chain joins TRBV28 to TRBJ2-7; D may be TRBD1 (6 bases). This receptor was taken from a woman aged 40 to 50 with Graves' ophthalmopathy. Here the CDR3 reads CASSSPTGNPYEQYF. CDR3 nucleotide sequence: TGTGCCAGCAGTTCCCCGACAGGTAACCCCTACGAGCAGTACTTC.